Shown below are 32 T cell receptor beta chains from a single sample sequenced in a study of T cell repertoires in cytomegalovirus infection. TCRdb reprocessed the reads via MiXCR and lists one record per CDR3 protein. The sample holds around 250,000 distinct CDR3 sequences, 17% seen once. The sequenced sample was CD8+ T cells from PBMCs. The receptor set was obtained from a human donor in good health (CMV status not recorded). Some clones in this sample may be carry-over from other donors' samples.

This clonotype was observed many times. The chain combines TRBV7-2 with TRBJ2-5; D may be TRBD1 or TRBD2 (5 bases each). The CDR3 is made up of 15 amino acids. Trimming stripped 5 bases from V and 5 bases from J, with 18 bases between. The V gene's germline CDR1 is SGHTA and CDR2 FQGNSA. The CDR3 reads CASSRVVGAGETQYF. The DNA for the CDR3 is TGTGCCAGCAGCCGTGTCGTCGGGGCTGGGGAGACCCAGTACTTC.

This chain joins TRBV12-3 or TRBV12-4 and TRBJ2-2, with D hard to call. The V end lost 8 bases, the J end lost 7 bases, and 8 bases lay between the germline ends. This CDR3 contains 11 residues. This chain's CDR3 is CASVSLGELFF. As DNA, the CDR3 is TGTGCCAGCGTGTCCCTCGGGGAGCTGTTTTTT.

This sequence joins TRBV15 and TRBJ2-1; D perhaps matches TRBD2 (6 bases). Trimming cost V 1 base and J 3 bases, with 10 bases left between them. CDR1 and CDR2 from the germline V gene are LNHNV and YYDKDF (reference sequence). The CDR3 is 15 residues long. The CDR3: CATSRGGGVYNEQFF. The CDR3 coding sequence is TGTGCCACCAGCAGAGGCGGCGGGGTCTACAATGAGCAGTTCTTC.

This clonotype has ten or more counts. This sequence joins TRBV12-5 and TRBJ2-1, with 10 bases aligning to TRBD1. The V gene end was trimmed by 1 base and the J gene end by 13 bases; junction bases not matched to a gene: 4. CDR3 length: 13 residues. CDR1 is LGHNT and CDR2 is FRNRAP in the germline V gene. CDR3 sequence reads: CASGLEGQGLQFF. The CDR3 bases are TGTGCTAGTGGTTTGGAGGGACAGGGGCTCCAGTTCTTC.

This clonotype came up many times. The gene calls are TRBV7-2 and TRBJ2-7, with TRBD2 matching over 11 bases. V lost 6 bases to trimming and J lost 2 bases; unmatched junction nucleotides: 6. The CDR3 has 15 amino acids. From germline, CDR1 is SGHTA and CDR2 FQGNSA. For the CDR3, the DNA is TGTGCCAGCAGAGGGCTAGCGGGGGGACCCTACGAGCAGTACTTC. Residues: CASRGLAGGPYEQYF.

This clonotype was counted ten times or more. This chain joins TRBV7-6 and TRBJ2-7; D may be TRBD1 (6 bases). Germline V lookup: CDR1 SGHVS, CDR2 FNYEAQ. V lost 5 bases and J 0 bases, leaving 14 bases between the germline ends. This CDR3 region has 15 residues. For the CDR3, the DNA is TGTGCCAGCAGCGGAGAACCGGGACACTCCTACGAGCAGTACTTC. The encoded protein is CASSGEPGHSYEQYF.

This clonotype was counted only a few times. The chain links TRBV4-3 to TRBJ2-1, with D possibly matching TRBD2 (5 bases). Trimming pared 3 bases from V and 10 bases from J, leaving 13 bases between. The V gene's germline CDR1 is LGHNA and CDR2 YSLEER. The CDR3 has 13 amino acids. CDR3 bases: TGCGCCAGCAGCCAGGAACTAGTCTGGGAGCAGTTCTTC. Protein product: CASSQELVWEQFF.

V and J are TRBV6-2 or TRBV6-3 and TRBJ1-2; no clear D gene. CDR3 length equals 14 residues. V was trimmed by 7 bases and J by 3 bases, leaving 15 bases between them. Germline lookup yields CDR1 MNHEY and CDR2 SVGEGT. Here the CDR3 reads CASMKDGPHYGYTF. The CDR3, as DNA: TGTGCCAGCATGAAGGACGGCCCGCACTATGGCTACACCTTC.

There are a few counts of this clonotype. V is TRBV27 and J is TRBJ1-5, with 8 bases aligning to TRBD1. The germline CDR1 and CDR2 sequences are MNHEY and SMNVEV (reference sequence). The CDR3 runs to 16 residues. V lost 5 bases, J lost 0 bases, and 6 bases stayed unmatched. CDR3 DNA: TGTGCCAGCAGTCCTATCGACAGGGGTAGCAATCAGCCCCAGCATTTT. Encoded protein: CASSPIDRGSNQPQHF.

This clonotype has at least ten counts. V and J are TRBV28 and TRBJ2-7; 8 nucleotides agree with TRBD1. The V gene end was trimmed by 3 bases and the J gene end by 0 bases; junction bases not matched to a gene: 7. Germline values: CDR1 MDHEN, CDR2 SYDVKM. The CDR3 loop spans 16 amino acids. CDR3 bases: TGTGCCAGCAGTTTTGGATGGACAGGGAACTCCTACGAGCAGTACTTC. Amino acids: CASSFGWTGNSYEQYF.

V is TRBV7-9 and J is TRBJ2-1; no clear D. This CDR3 is 15 amino acids long. Per germline, CDR1 SEHNR and CDR2 FQNEAQ (reference sequence). V shed 2 bases and J shed 10 bases, with 18 bases lying between them. The CDR3 loop is CASSLQIVYLGEQFF. The CDR3 coding sequence is TGTGCCAGCAGCTTACAGATCGTCTATCTGGGGGAGCAGTTCTTC.

This clonotype was counted a few times. This chain links TRBV7-9 with TRBJ2-1, with 12 bases aligning to TRBD2. The J segment lost 9 bases and the V segment lost 5 bases, leaving 14 bases of the junction unmatched. Germline lookup yields CDR1 SEHNR and CDR2 FQNEAQ (reference sequence). The CDR3 length is 17 residues. DNA of the CDR3: TGTGCCAGCAGCCCCCCGGGACTAGCGGGCTTTATGGGTGAGCAGTTCTTC. This gives the protein CASSPPGLAGFMGEQFF.

The CDR3 coding sequence is TGTGCCAGCAGCCACCCGCCGGGCAGCTATTTAGTCTACGAGCAGTACTTC. Protein product: CASSHPPGSYLVYEQYF. This chain joins TRBV28 and TRBJ2-7; the D is unclear. The CDR3 sequence is 17 residues long. The germline gives CDR1 MDHEN, CDR2 SYDVKM. V shed 6 bases and J shed 3 bases, with 24 bases lying between them.

This clonotype was recorded many times. The gene calls are TRBV7-8 and TRBJ2-1; D is undetermined. Germline V gene lookup returns CDR1 SGHVS and CDR2 FQNEAQ. Trimming pared 3 bases from V and 4 bases from J, leaving 13 bases between. This CDR3 spans 15 amino acids. CDR3 amino acids: CASSFSTAVYNEQFF. The CDR3 DNA reads as TGTGCCAGCAGCTTTAGTACGGCCGTATACAATGAGCAGTTCTTC.

This clonotype was counted only a few times. The chain has TRBV14 and TRBJ2-7; perhaps TRBD1 as D (5 bases). The CDR3 runs to 13 residues. Germline lookup yields CDR1 SGHDN and CDR2 FVKESK. Trimming shortened V by 2 bases and J by 2 bases, and 7 bases separated the two germline ends. The CDR3 DNA is TGTGCCAGCAGCCAATTCAGGGCCTACGAGCAGTACTTC. Protein: CASSQFRAYEQYF.

This clonotype was seen many times. V gene TRBV6-6 combines with J gene TRBJ2-7; D is possibly TRBD1 or TRBD2 (5 bases each). V dropped 10 bases and J dropped 1 base, with 11 bases sitting between them. The CDR3 length is 12 residues. Germline lookup yields CDR1 MNHNY and CDR2 SVGAGI (reference sequence). The CDR3 coding sequence is TGTGCCACCAGGGCGGGTTCCTACGAGCAGTACTTC. Amino acid sequence: CATRAGSYEQYF.

This clonotype was seen a few times. V gene TRBV28 combines with J gene TRBJ1-6; unclear D gene. Germline values: CDR1 MDHEN, CDR2 SYDVKM. This CDR3 is 14 amino acids long. The germline V and J ends were trimmed by 3 bases and 7 bases, with 10 bases remaining between them. The CDR3, as DNA: TGTGCCAGCAGTTTTGAAGCTCTGAATTCACCCCTCCACTTT. This translates into CASSFEALNSPLHF.

The chain joins TRBV4-1 to TRBJ2-6; D is undetermined. The CDR3 runs to 18 residues. The V gene lost 0 bases and the J gene lost 0 bases, with 12 bases spanning the gap. The germline CDR1 and CDR2 sequences are MGHRA and YSYEKL. CDR3 amino acids: CASSQDPGGRSGANVLTF. CDR3 nucleotides: TGCGCCAGCAGCCAAGATCCCGGCGGTCGCTCTGGGGCCAACGTCCTGACTTTC.

Points on this clonotype: Just one base apart from a much larger clone, this may be a read error. CDR3 coding DNA: TGTGCCGGCAGCTTAGGCGAAATACTTAGAGAGACCCAGTACTTC. It is translated as CAGSLGEILRETQYF. V is TRBV7-6 and J is TRBJ2-5; D is unresolved. Germline lookup yields CDR1 SGHVS and CDR2 FNYEAQ. There are 15 residues in the CDR3.

The genes are TRBV18 and TRBJ2-7, with 13 bases lining up with TRBD2. The CDR3 is 15 amino acids. The germline V gene has CDR1 KGHSH and CDR2 LQKENI. V lost 6 bases and J lost 6; bases outside the gene matches: 8. The chain's CDR3 is CASSPGLAGVSEQYF. CDR3 bases: TGTGCCAGCTCCCCTGGACTAGCGGGAGTATCCGAGCAGTACTTC.

The chain joins TRBV2 to TRBJ1-2; D possibly corresponds to TRBD1 (5 bases). This CDR3 has 15 residues. V was pared by 0 bases and J by 2 bases, with 10 bases between. In germline, CDR1 is SNHLY, CDR2 FYNNEI. The chain's CDR3 is CASSEARRGNYGYTF. CDR3 coding DNA: TGTGCCAGCAGTGAAGCGAGGAGGGGCAACTATGGCTACACCTTC.

This clonotype was seen ten or more times. V is TRBV2 and J is TRBJ2-7, with 9 bases fitting TRBD1. CDR1 SNHLY and CDR2 FYNNEI come from the germline V gene. The junction had 4 bases not matched to a gene; V was cut back by 0 bases and J by 4 bases. The CDR3 totals 15 residues. DNA of the CDR3: TGTGCCAGCAGTGAAGCGGGACAGGGTTTATACGAGCAGTACTTC. Amino acids: CASSEAGQGLYEQYF.

This clonotype was seen more than once but under ten times. The V and J genes are TRBV29-1 and TRBJ1-1; no clear D gene. Germline CDR1 reads SQVTM; CDR2 reads ANQGSEA. V lost 6 bases to trimming and J lost 1 base, with 15 bases between them. The CDR3 length is 14 residues. The CDR3 loop is CSVGRINTNTEAFF. The CDR3 DNA follows: TGCAGCGTGGGAAGAATTAATACGAACACTGAAGCTTTCTTT.

The chain joins TRBV28 to TRBJ2-1; D possibly uses TRBD1 or TRBD2 (6 bases each). The germline V gene has CDR1 MDHEN and CDR2 SYDVKM. The CDR3 covers 16 residues. V lost 5 bases and J lost 3, with 17 bases in between. This CDR3 reads CASSRGSGVGYNEQFF. DNA for the CDR3: TGTGCCAGCAGTCGGGGGTCAGGGGTGGGCTACAATGAGCAGTTCTTC.

The chain joins TRBV19 to TRBJ2-1; possibly TRBD1 or TRBD2 for D (5 bases each). Trimming took off 1 base at V and 3 bases at J, with 10 bases between the two ends. Germline V CDR1 and CDR2: LNHDA, SQIVND (reference sequence). The CDR3 length is 15 residues. The DNA for the CDR3 is TGTGCCAGTAGTATAGCGAGGGGAGTCTACAATGAGCAGTTCTTC. This gives the protein CASSIARGVYNEQFF.

This clonotype has more than one count but fewer than ten. This sequence joins TRBV6-5 and TRBJ2-7, with 7 bases fitting TRBD1. This CDR3 is 16 amino acids long. Germline lookup yields CDR1 MNHEY and CDR2 SVGAGI. V trimming: 6 bases; J trimming: 10 bases; junction bases outside the gene matches: 21. The CDR3 DNA is TGTGCCAGCAGCCCACGCCCCCCGGGACAGCTTTGGTCCCAGTACTTC. This encodes CASSPRPPGQLWSQYF.

V usage is TRBV7-6 and J usage is TRBJ2-2; weak D call: TRBD2 (7 bases). Germline lookup yields CDR1 SGHVS and CDR2 FNYEAQ. Trimming left V 2 bases short and J 5 bases short, with 12 bases between. This CDR3 comprises 15 residues. The CDR3 bases are TGTGCCAGCAGCTTAAGGGGGGGGCGTACCGGGGAGCTGTTTTTT. Its translation: CASSLRGGRTGELFF.

The V and J genes are TRBV15 and TRBJ1-5, with D perhaps TRBD1 (5 bases). Germline V gene data show CDR1 as LNHNV and CDR2 as YYDKDF (reference sequence). The CDR3 has 14 amino acids. V was clipped by 6 bases and J by 6 bases, with 15 bases between them. The CDR3 protein is CATSLRGGAQPQHF. For the CDR3, the DNA is TGTGCCACCAGTTTACGGGGGGGAGCTCAGCCCCAGCATTTT.

The genes are TRBV20-1 and TRBJ1-1; 7 nucleotides line up with TRBD1. The CDR3 is 13 residues long. Germline-derived CDR1 and CDR2 are DFQATT and SNEGSKA (reference sequence). V gave up 3 bases and J gave up 3 bases; unmatched junction bases: 4. This chain's CDR3 is CSASNRGDTEAFF. CDR3 nucleotide sequence: TGCAGTGCTAGTAACAGGGGAGACACTGAAGCTTTCTTT.

The sample holds many counts of this clonotype. The chain recombines TRBV7-2 with TRBJ1-2; 9 bases align to TRBD1. J lost 4 bases, V lost 4 bases, and 7 bases had no gene match. The CDR3 totals 15 residues. In germline, CDR1 is SGHTA, CDR2 FQGNSA. The CDR3 region is CASSSRQGVFYGYTF. Written as DNA, the CDR3 is TGTGCCAGCAGCTCACGACAGGGGGTGTTCTATGGCTACACCTTC.

The chain uses TRBV4-2 and TRBJ2-1; D unclear. V lost 8 bases, J lost 9 bases, and 14 bases lay in between. In germline, CDR1 is LGHNA, CDR2 YNFKEQ. The CDR3 is 12 residues long. Here the CDR3 DNA reads TGTGCCAGCGGTCCTACCCTCGGTGAGCAGTTCTTC. This translates into CASGPTLGEQFF.

The table lists this clonotype with a few counts. This chain connects TRBV15 to TRBJ1-3; possible D gene TRBD1, 5 bases. V was cut by 1 base and J by 4 bases, with 11 bases left in between. Germline V gives CDR1 LNHNV, CDR2 YYDKDF (reference sequence). CDR3 length equals 15 residues. Here the CDR3 DNA reads TGTGCCACCAGCAGAGGGGCAGGGAGGGGAAACACCATATATTTT. Translation: CATSRGAGRGNTIYF.